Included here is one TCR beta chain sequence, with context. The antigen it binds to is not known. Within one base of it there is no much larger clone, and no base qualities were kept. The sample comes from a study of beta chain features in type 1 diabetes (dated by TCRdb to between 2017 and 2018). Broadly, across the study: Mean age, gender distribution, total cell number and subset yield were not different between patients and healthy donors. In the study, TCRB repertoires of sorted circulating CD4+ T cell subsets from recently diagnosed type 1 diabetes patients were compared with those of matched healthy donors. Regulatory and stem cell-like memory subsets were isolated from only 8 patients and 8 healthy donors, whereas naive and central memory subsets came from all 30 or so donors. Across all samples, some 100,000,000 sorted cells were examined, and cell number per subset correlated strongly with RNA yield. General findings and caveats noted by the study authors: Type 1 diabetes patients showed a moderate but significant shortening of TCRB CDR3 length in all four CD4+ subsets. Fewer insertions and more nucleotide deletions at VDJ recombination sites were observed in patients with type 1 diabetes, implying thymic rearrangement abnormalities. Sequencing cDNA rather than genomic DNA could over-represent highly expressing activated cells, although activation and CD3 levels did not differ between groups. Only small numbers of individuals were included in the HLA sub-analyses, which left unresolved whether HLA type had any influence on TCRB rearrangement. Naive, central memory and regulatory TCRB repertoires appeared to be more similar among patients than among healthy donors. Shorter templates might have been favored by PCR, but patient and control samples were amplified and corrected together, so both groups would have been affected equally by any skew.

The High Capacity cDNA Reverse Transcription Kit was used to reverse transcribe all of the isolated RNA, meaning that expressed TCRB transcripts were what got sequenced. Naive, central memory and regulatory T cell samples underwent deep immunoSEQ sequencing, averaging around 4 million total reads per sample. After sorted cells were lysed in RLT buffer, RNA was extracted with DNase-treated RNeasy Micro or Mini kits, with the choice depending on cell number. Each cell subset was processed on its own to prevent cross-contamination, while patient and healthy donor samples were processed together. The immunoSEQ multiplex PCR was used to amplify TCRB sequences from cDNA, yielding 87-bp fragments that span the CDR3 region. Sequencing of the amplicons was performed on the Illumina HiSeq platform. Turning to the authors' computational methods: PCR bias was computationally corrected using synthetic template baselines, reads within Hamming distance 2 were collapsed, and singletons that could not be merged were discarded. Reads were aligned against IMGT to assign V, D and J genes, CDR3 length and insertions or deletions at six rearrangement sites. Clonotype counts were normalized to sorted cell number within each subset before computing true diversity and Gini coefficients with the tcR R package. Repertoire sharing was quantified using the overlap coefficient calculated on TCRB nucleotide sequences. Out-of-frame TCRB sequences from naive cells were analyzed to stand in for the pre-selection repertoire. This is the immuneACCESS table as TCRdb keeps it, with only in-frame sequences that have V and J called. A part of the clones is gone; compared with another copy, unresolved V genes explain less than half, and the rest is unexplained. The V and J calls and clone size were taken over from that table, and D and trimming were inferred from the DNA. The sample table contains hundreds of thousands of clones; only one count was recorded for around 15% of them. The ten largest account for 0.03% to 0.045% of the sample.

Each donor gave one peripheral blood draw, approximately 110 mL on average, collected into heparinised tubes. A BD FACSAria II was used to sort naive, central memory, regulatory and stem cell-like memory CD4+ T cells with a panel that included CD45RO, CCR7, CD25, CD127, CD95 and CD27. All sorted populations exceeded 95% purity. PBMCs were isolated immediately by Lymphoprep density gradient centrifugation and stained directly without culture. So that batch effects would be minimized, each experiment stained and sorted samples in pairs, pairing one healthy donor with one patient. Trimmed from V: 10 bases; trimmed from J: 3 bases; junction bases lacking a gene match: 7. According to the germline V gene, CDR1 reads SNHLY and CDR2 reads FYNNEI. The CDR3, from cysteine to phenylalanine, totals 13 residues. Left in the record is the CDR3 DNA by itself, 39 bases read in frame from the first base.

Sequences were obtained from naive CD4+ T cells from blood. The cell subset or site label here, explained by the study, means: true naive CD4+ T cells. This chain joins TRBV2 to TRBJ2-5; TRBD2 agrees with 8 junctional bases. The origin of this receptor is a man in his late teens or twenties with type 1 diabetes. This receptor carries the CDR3 CAISGTREETQYF. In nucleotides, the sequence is TGTGCCATTTCCGGGACTAGAGAAGAGACCCAGTACTTC.